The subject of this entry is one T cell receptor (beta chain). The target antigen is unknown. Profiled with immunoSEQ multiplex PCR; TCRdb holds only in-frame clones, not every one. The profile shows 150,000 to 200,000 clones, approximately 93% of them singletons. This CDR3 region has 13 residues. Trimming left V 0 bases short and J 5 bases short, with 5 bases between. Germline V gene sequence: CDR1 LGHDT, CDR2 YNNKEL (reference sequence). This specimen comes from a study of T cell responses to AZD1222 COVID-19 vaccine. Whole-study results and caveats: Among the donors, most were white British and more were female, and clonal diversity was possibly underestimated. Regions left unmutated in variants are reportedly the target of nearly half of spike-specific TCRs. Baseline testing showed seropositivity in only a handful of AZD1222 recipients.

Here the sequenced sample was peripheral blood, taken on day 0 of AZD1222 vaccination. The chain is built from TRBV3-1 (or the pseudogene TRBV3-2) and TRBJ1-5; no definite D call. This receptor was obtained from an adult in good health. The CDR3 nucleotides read TGTGCCAGCAGCCAAGAGATAGATCAGCCCCAGCATTTT. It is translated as CASSQEIDQPQHF.